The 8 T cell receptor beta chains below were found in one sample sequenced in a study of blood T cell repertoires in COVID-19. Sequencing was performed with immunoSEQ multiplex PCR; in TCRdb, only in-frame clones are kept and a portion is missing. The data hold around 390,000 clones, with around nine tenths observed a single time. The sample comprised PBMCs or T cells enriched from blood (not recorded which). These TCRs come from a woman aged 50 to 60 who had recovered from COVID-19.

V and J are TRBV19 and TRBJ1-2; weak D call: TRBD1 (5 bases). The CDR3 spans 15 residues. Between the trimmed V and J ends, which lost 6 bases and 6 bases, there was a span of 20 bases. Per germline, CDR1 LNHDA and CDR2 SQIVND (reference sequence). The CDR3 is CASSRGPGKINGYTF. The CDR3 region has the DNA TGTGCCAGTAGCAGAGGCCCAGGGAAGATAAATGGCTACACCTTC.

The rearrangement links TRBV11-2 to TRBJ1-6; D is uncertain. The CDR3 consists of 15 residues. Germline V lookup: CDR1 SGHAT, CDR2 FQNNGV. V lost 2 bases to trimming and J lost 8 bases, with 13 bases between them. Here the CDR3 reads CASSLISQGDSPLHF. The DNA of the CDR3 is TGTGCCAGCAGCTTAATCTCGCAAGGAGATTCACCCCTCCACTTT.

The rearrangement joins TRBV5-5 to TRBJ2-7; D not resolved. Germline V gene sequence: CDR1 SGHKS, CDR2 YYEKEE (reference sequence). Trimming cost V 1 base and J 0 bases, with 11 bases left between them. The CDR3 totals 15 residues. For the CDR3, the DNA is TGTGCCAGCAGCTTGACCCTATCTCTCTCCTACGAGCAGTACTTC. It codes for CASSLTLSLSYEQYF.

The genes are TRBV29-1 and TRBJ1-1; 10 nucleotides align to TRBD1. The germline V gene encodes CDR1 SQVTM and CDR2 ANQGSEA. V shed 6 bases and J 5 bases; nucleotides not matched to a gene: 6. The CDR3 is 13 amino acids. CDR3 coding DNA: TGCAGCGTCGGACAGGGGGTAAGAACTGAAGCTTTCTTT. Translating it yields CSVGQGVRTEAFF.

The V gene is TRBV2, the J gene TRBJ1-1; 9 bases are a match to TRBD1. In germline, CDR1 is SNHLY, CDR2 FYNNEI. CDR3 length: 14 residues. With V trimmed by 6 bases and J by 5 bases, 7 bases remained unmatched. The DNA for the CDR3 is TGTGCCAGCAGCCTACAGGGGGCCAGGACTGAAGCTTTCTTT. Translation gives CASSLQGARTEAFF.

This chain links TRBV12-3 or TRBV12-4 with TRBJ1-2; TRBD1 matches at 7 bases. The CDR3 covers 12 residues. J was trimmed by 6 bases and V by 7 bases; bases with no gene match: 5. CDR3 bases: TGTGCCAGCACCCCGACAGGGCATGGCTACACCTTC. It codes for CASTPTGHGYTF.

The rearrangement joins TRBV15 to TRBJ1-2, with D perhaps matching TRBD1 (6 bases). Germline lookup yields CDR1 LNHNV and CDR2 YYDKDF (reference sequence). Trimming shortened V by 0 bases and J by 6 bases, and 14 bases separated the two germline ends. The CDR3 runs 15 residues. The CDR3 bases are TGTGCCACCAGCAGAGACAGGGGCGTGGGGAATGGCTACACCTTC. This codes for CATSRDRGVGNGYTF.

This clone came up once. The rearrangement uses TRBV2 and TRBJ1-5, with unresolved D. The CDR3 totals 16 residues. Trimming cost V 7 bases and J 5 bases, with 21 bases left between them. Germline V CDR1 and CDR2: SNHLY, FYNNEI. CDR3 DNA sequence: TGTGCCAGCATGCTCTTTCCCCCCGGGAGGGATCAGCCCCAGCATTTT. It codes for CASMLFPPGRDQPQHF.